What follows are 25 T cell receptor beta chains derived from one specimen sequenced in a study of Ad26.COV2.S vaccination and SARS-CoV-2 variants. The treatment is: around 19 received Ad26.COV2.S at low or high dose, single or two shots; a few received placebo; per-sample allocation not given. Following the first vaccine or placebo injection, samples were taken on day 63. Libraries were prepared by immunoSEQ multiplex PCR; TCRdb keeps only in-frame clonotypes and omits some of them. The table has 350,000 to 500,000 clones, 90% seen once. The source was peripheral blood, collected in a trial of Ad26.COV2.S vaccine versus placebo. These receptors came from a person between 18 and 65 years old who received the Ad26.COV2.S COVID-19 vaccine or a placebo.

This chain links TRBV6-2 or TRBV6-3 with TRBJ2-1; TRBD2 agrees at 10 bases. The V gene's germline CDR1 is MNHEY and CDR2 SVGEGT. V gave up 3 bases and J gave up 1 base; unmatched junction bases: 6. The CDR3 sequence is 17 residues long. The CDR3 DNA sequence: TGTGCCAGCAGTTATAGTCCTAGCGGGGGATCCTACAATGAGCAGTTCTTC. It yields the protein CASSYSPSGGSYNEQFF.

This chain uses TRBV5-1 with TRBJ2-1, with D possibly matching TRBD2 (6 bases). The length of the CDR3 is 17 residues. Trimming left V 0 bases short and J 3 bases short, with 16 bases between. CDR1 SGHRS and CDR2 YFSETQ come from the germline V gene. CDR3 coding DNA: TGCGCCAGCAGCTTGGCCACGGCAGCGGGTGACTACAATGAGCAGTTCTTC. Translation: CASSLATAAGDYNEQFF.

The rearrangement uses TRBV11-1 and TRBJ2-1, with TRBD1 matching 9 bases. Losses at the gene ends were 4 bases for V and 8 bases for J; bases not matched to a gene: 0. There are 12 residues in the CDR3. The germline V gene encodes CDR1 SGHAT and CDR2 FQDESV (reference sequence). In nucleotides, the CDR3 is TGTGCCAGCAGCTGGGACAGGGATGAGCAGTTCTTC. It encodes CASSWDRDEQFF.

Comment on this clone: A junction end diverges from the germline sequence, so it may reflect a read error. The gene calls are TRBV7-3 and TRBJ2-1; a possible D gene is TRBD2 (6 bases). This CDR3 has 15 residues. In germline, CDR1 is SGHTA, CDR2 FQGTGA. For the CDR3, the DNA is TGTGCCAGCAGCTTAGACGGGAGCTCCAACAATGAGCAGTTCTTC. Translating it yields CASSLDGSSNNEQFF.

The chain combines TRBV9 with TRBJ2-6, with D unresolved. Germline assignment: CDR1 SGDLS and CDR2 YYNGEE. Trimming pared 3 bases from V and 0 bases from J, leaving 16 bases between. CDR3 size: 18 residues. The CDR3 protein is CASSARVLVTSGANVLTF. The DNA for the CDR3 is TGTGCCAGCAGCGCCCGGGTCCTTGTTACCTCTGGGGCCAACGTCCTGACTTTC.

This rearrangement joins TRBV7-2 to TRBJ2-5; D gene uncertain. The CDR3 is 12 amino acids. Germline V gives CDR1 SGHTA, CDR2 FQGNSA. The V end lost 5 bases, the J end lost 5 bases, and 9 bases lay between the germline ends. The CDR3 loop reads CASSVGRETQYF. The CDR3 coding sequence is TGTGCCAGCAGCGTGGGCCGGGAGACCCAGTACTTC.

The rearrangement joins TRBV2 to TRBJ1-1; D ambiguous. Trimming removed 8 bases at V and 1 base at J, with 11 bases between. The germline CDR1 and CDR2 sequences are SNHLY and FYNNEI. The CDR3 has 13 amino acids. The CDR3 DNA follows: TGTGCCAGCTTCCCACGCAAGAACACTGAAGCTTTCTTT. This encodes CASFPRKNTEAFF.

This clone has a handful of counts. The chain carries TRBV30 and TRBJ1-1; possible D gene TRBD1, 5 bases. The CDR3 is made up of 14 amino acids. V dropped 0 bases and J dropped 4 bases, with 12 bases sitting between them. Germline V CDR1 and CDR2: GTSNPN, SVGIG (reference sequence). CDR3 region: CAWSVWGGSTEAFF. The DNA of the CDR3 is TGTGCCTGGAGTGTTTGGGGGGGGAGCACTGAAGCTTTCTTT.

In its sample, this clone was seen a few times. The chain links TRBV9 to TRBJ2-2; 10 bases are a match to TRBD1. The CDR3 runs 16 residues. V was pared by 2 bases and J by 2 bases, with 3 bases of the junction left unmatched. The V gene's germline CDR1 is SGDLS and CDR2 YYNGEE. DNA of the CDR3: TGTGCCAGCAGCGTTAGACAGGGGGCCAACACCGGGGAGCTGTTTTTT. It specifies CASSVRQGANTGELFF.

V and J are TRBV28 and TRBJ2-7, with 8 bases fitting TRBD2. With 8 bases clipped from V and 6 bases from J, the junction kept 12 bases outside the gene matches. CDR3 length equals 14 residues. Germline CDR1 is MDHEN and CDR2 is SYDVKM. The chain's CDR3 is CASGDSGILGEQYF. In DNA form, the CDR3 reads TGTGCCAGCGGAGATAGCGGGATTCTCGGCGAGCAGTACTTC.

The chain is built from TRBV19 and TRBJ2-3; D is perhaps TRBD2 (6 bases). The V gene's germline CDR1 is LNHDA and CDR2 SQIVND (reference sequence). Trimming left V 5 bases short and J 2 bases short, with 17 bases between. The CDR3 has 16 amino acids. This CDR3 is CASSPKRWEDTDTQYF. DNA of the CDR3: TGTGCCAGTAGTCCCAAGAGGTGGGAGGACACAGATACGCAGTATTTT.

The chain uses TRBV7-8 and TRBJ1-5; maybe TRBD1 (6 bases). The CDR3 runs to 18 residues. V shed 1 base and J shed 1 base, with 17 bases lying between them. The V gene's germline CDR1 is SGHVS and CDR2 FQNEAQ. In nucleotides, the CDR3 is TGTGCCAGCAGCTTAGAGGTTGGGGGGGCGATGAGCAATCAGCCCCAGCATTTT. Its protein product is CASSLEVGGAMSNQPQHF. The whole variable domain, filled in from reference TRBV7-8 and TRBJ1-5, reads GAGVSQSPRYKVAKRGQDVALRCDPISGHVSLFWYQQALGQGPEFLTYFQNEAQLDKSGLPSDRFFAERPEGSVSTLKIQRTQQEDSAVYLCASSLEVGGAMSNQPQHFGDGTRLSIL.

The chain has TRBV19 and TRBJ1-1, with TRBD1 as a possible D gene (6 bases). The CDR3 is made up of 15 amino acids. The germline gives CDR1 LNHDA, CDR2 SQIVND (reference sequence). Trimming removed 5 bases from V and 2 bases from J, with 15 bases in between. The CDR3 loop reads CASSPLQGRNTEAFF. The CDR3 nucleotides read TGTGCCAGTAGTCCCCTTCAGGGGCGCAACACTGAAGCTTTCTTT. The variable domain in full, completed from reference TRBV19 and TRBJ1-1, reads DGGITQSPKYLFRKEGQNVTLSCEQNLNHDAMYWYRQDPGQGLRLIYYSQIVNDFQKGDIAEGYSVSREKKESFPLTVTSAQKNPTAFYLCASSPLQGRNTEAFFGQGTRLTVV.

The J gene is TRBJ2-1, the V gene TRBV6-5; 7 bases are a match to TRBD1. Germline values: CDR1 MNHEY, CDR2 SVGAGI. The J segment lost 2 bases and the V segment lost 0 bases, leaving 4 bases of the junction unmatched. The CDR3 has 16 residues. The CDR3: CASSYSTGNAYNEQFF. Written as DNA, the CDR3 is TGTGCCAGCAGTTACTCGACAGGGAACGCCTACAATGAGCAGTTCTTC.

Points on this clone: The sample contains more than one DNA sequence encoding this CDR3. The CDR3 DNA reads TGTGCCACCAGTGATTTAAGAGGGGATGAGCAGTTCTTC. Translation gives CATSDLRGDEQFF. The chain employs TRBV24-1 and TRBJ2-1; D may match TRBD1 or TRBD2 (5 bases each). Germline CDR1 and CDR2: KGHDR and SFDVKD. This CDR3 contains 13 residues. V lost 1 base, J lost 8 bases, and 8 bases lay in between.

This chain uses TRBV6-1 with TRBJ2-5, with 11 bases fitting TRBD2. The ends lost 1 base at V and 5 bases at J; junction bases unmatched: 9. The CDR3 covers 17 residues. Germline-derived CDR1 and CDR2 are MNHNS and SASEGT. CDR3 coding DNA: TGTGCCAGCAGTGAAGAAATCTGGGCTAGCGGGAGGGAGACCCAGTACTTC. Its translation is CASSEEIWASGRETQYF.

The V gene is TRBV7-9, the J gene TRBJ2-1; 9 bases map to TRBD2. Per germline, CDR1 SEHNR and CDR2 FQNEAQ (reference sequence). V gave up 3 bases and J gave up 7 bases; unmatched junction bases: 7. The CDR3 consists of 15 residues. The CDR3 coding sequence is TGTGCCAGCAGCTTCGGCGGGAGGGCCGGGAATGAGCAGTTCTTC. This sequence encodes CASSFGGRAGNEQFF.

J is TRBJ2-1 and V is TRBV28; perhaps TRBD2 as D (5 bases). This CDR3 region has 15 residues. In germline, CDR1 is MDHEN, CDR2 SYDVKM. V lost 5 bases and J lost 5, with 16 bases in between. As DNA, the CDR3 is TGTGCCAGCAGTCCCGACCGAGGGTACGACAATGAGCAGTTCTTC. Amino acid sequence: CASSPDRGYDNEQFF.

CDR3 loop: CASSQDVRYTSGSAETQYF. CDR3 DNA: TGCGCCAGCAGCCAAGACGTCCGGTACACTAGCGGGAGTGCGGAGACCCAGTACTTC. J is TRBJ2-5 and V is TRBV4-1; TRBD2 matches 11 bases. CDR3 length: 19 residues. V lost 0 bases, J lost 5 bases, and 14 bases stayed unmatched. The germline V gene encodes CDR1 MGHRA and CDR2 YSYEKL.

This clone came up once. J is TRBJ2-7 and V is TRBV5-1, with D unresolved. V was pared by 0 bases and J by 4 bases, with 5 bases between. CDR3 length equals 12 residues. Germline CDR1 SGHRS, CDR2 YFSETQ. CDR3 bases: TGCGCCAGCAGCTTGGACAGATACGAGCAGTACTTC. This gives the protein CASSLDRYEQYF.

This rearrangement joins TRBV19 to TRBJ1-4; no reliable D call. V was clipped by 3 bases and J by 8 bases, with 16 bases between them. Germline V gene data show CDR1 as LNHDA and CDR2 as SQIVND (reference sequence). The CDR3 runs to 15 residues. The CDR3 DNA follows: TGTGCCAGTAGTATGACGGGCGAACCCGGAGAAAAACTGTTTTTT. As protein: CASSMTGEPGEKLFF. Variable domain in full (rest from reference TRBV19 and TRBJ1-4): DGGITQSPKYLFRKEGQNVTLSCEQNLNHDAMYWYRQDPGQGLRLIYYSQIVNDFQKGDIAEGYSVSREKKESFPLTVTSAQKNPTAFYLCASSMTGEPGEKLFFGSGTQLSVL.

This sequence joins TRBV7-9 and TRBJ2-1, with TRBD1 as a possible D gene (6 bases). Germline loops: CDR1 SEHNR, CDR2 FQNEAQ (reference sequence). Deletions cut 5 bases from V and 8 bases from J, with 16 bases between. This CDR3 region has 14 residues. The CDR3 region has the DNA TGTGCCAGCAGCCCATGGGACACCCTCCATGAGCAGTTCTTC. This encodes CASSPWDTLHEQFF.

This chain uses TRBV4-3 with TRBJ2-7, with 7 bases fitting TRBD1. J was trimmed by 4 bases and V by 0 bases; bases with no gene match: 9. CDR1 LGHNA and CDR2 YSLEER come from the germline V gene. The CDR3 has 16 residues. The CDR3 reads CASSQEGTDGFYEQYF. The CDR3 DNA reads TGCGCCAGCAGCCAAGAGGGGACAGACGGATTTTACGAGCAGTACTTC.

This chain uses TRBV4-2 with TRBJ2-2, with TRBD2 matching over 9 bases. Trimming at V came to 0 bases and at J to 2 bases, leaving 7 bases not matched to a gene. The germline V gene has CDR1 LGHNA and CDR2 YNFKEQ. CDR3 length: 18 amino acids. CDR3 nucleotide sequence: TGTGCCAGCAGCCAAGATGGGAGCGGGAGGCCAAACACCGGGGAGCTGTTTTTT. Translation: CASSQDGSGRPNTGELFF.

The chain is built from TRBV6-6 and TRBJ2-3, with TRBD1 matching over 9 bases. The CDR3 runs to 16 residues. The germline CDR1 and CDR2 sequences are MNHNY and SVGAGI (reference sequence). V dropped 2 bases and J dropped 6; count of bases not matched to a gene: 9. CDR3: CASSYQLQGATDTQYF. CDR3 in DNA: TGTGCCAGCAGTTACCAATTACAGGGGGCGACTGATACGCAGTATTTT.